Described below is a single T cell receptor (beta chain) sequence and its context. The CDR3 contains 12 residues. CDR1 and CDR2 (germline): SQVTM, ANQGSEA. Trimming removed 4 bases from V and 4 bases from J, with 10 bases in between. This sample is drawn from a study of CD8 T cells in Susac syndrome. The study sequenced TCR beta in blood CD8+ and CD4+ T cells. The authors negatively isolated CD8+ and CD4+ T cells and FACS-enriched TEMRA cells. The authors reverse transcribed roughly 0.5 to 1 ug RNA with random hexamers. TCR beta CDR3 was amplified by immunoSEQ covering 54 Vbeta and 13 Jbeta. TCRdb re-called the immunoSEQ multiplex PCR reads through MiXCR, storing one row per CDR3 protein. The data hold some 260,000 distinct CDR3 sequences, with just over 90% observed a single time.

The sequencing sample was made of CD4+ T cells from PBMCs. The receptor's source is a human donor with multiple sclerosis. This rearrangement joins TRBV29-1 to TRBJ1-1, with a tentative D call TRBD1 (5 bases). The CDR3 DNA sequence: TGCAGCGTTGTAGCCGGGGGCACTGAAGCTTTCTTT. This codes for CSVVAGGTEAFF.